These 14 T cell receptor beta chains were sequenced from one sample in a study of spatial heterogeneity in lung cancer (dated by TCRdb to between 2017 and 2020). Read against the paper, the sample's time point label means: blood at routine non-recurrence follow-up after resection. Libraries were constructed by 5' RACE. The sequencing machine was a NextSeq 500. TCRdb applied fastp at Q25 and MiXCR to the public reads, then kept only in-frame beta chains. Entries are consolidated by CDR3 protein sequence, retaining the most common genes and DNA. Across this sample there are about 27,000 distinct CDR3 sequences, with 5% to 6% seen only once. Of the sample, about 24% falls within the top ten clones. The sequences come from PBMCs, collected at follow-up. These TCRs come from a female donor with early-stage non-small cell lung cancer.

This chain uses TRBV10-3 with TRBJ2-5; D may be TRBD1 or TRBD2 (5 bases each). V lost 8 bases to trimming and J lost 0 bases, with 13 bases between them. Germline V gene lookup returns CDR1 ENHRY and CDR2 SYGVKD. The CDR3 extends over 14 amino acids. DNA of the CDR3: TGTGCCATCGATCCGGGACCTGACCAAGAGACCCAGTACTTC. As protein: CAIDPGPDQETQYF.

This clonotype was seen a handful of times. The chain joins TRBV4-3 to TRBJ2-3; 8 bases line up with TRBD2. The length of the CDR3 is 16 residues. Losses at the gene ends were 1 base for V and 4 bases for J; bases not matched to a gene: 7. The germline gives CDR1 LGHNA, CDR2 YSLEER. The CDR3 here is CASSQGLAGRPDTQYF. CDR3 DNA sequence: TGCGCCAGCAGCCAAGGGCTAGCGGGCCGTCCAGATACGCAGTATTTT.

This clonotype was observed once. The chain employs TRBV19 and TRBJ2-3; TRBD1 might be the D (6 bases). Trimming took 7 bases from V and 2 from J, leaving 16 bases between them. The CDR3 is 15 amino acids. Germline V gives CDR1 LNHDA, CDR2 SQIVND (reference sequence). As DNA, the CDR3 is TGTGCCAGTAATCGTGAGGGGGTATTCACAGATACGCAGTATTTT. Its protein is CASNREGVFTDTQYF.

This clonotype was seen ten or more times. The gene calls are TRBV20-1 and TRBJ2-7; weak D call: TRBD2 (6 bases). The V gene lost 6 bases and the J gene lost 4 bases, with 13 bases spanning the gap. The V gene's germline CDR1 is DFQATT and CDR2 SNEGSKA (reference sequence). This CDR3 region has 12 residues. CDR3 region: CSASRELYEQYF. For the CDR3, the DNA is TGCAGTGCCAGTCGGGAGTTGTACGAGCAGTACTTC.

This clonotype showed up many times. The V call is TRBV20-1, the J call TRBJ2-3, with D uncertain. Trimming pared 2 bases from V and 0 bases from J, leaving 9 bases between. The germline V gene encodes CDR1 DFQATT and CDR2 SNEGSKA (reference sequence). This CDR3 is 14 amino acids long. The CDR3 sequence is CSARFRLSTDTQYF. CDR3 in DNA: TGCAGTGCTAGATTTCGGCTTAGCACAGATACGCAGTATTTT.

Many counts were recorded for this clonotype. The chain couples TRBV28 to TRBJ1-5; 10 positions agree with TRBD1. This CDR3 has 13 residues. Germline V gene data show CDR1 as MDHEN and CDR2 as SYDVKM. V was pared by 8 bases and J by 5 bases, with 3 bases of the junction left unmatched. The CDR3: CASSGTGDQPQHF. As DNA, the CDR3 is TGTGCCAGCTCCGGGACAGGGGATCAGCCCCAGCATTTT.

This clonotype was counted ten times or more. The chain recombines TRBV7-2 with TRBJ2-2, with 14 bases that match TRBD2. The CDR3 has 18 amino acids. The junction had 8 bases not matched to a gene; V was cut back by 4 bases and J by 4 bases. From germline, CDR1 is SGHTA and CDR2 FQGNSA. This CDR3 is CASSSGLAGVIGTGELFF. The CDR3 nucleotides read TGTGCCAGCAGCTCGGGACTAGCGGGAGTTATAGGCACCGGGGAGCTGTTTTTT.

The V gene is TRBV7-2, the J gene TRBJ2-2; TRBD2 matches at 11 bases. This CDR3 spans 15 amino acids. J was trimmed by 5 bases and V by 3 bases; bases with no gene match: 2. Germline V gives CDR1 SGHTA, CDR2 FQGNSA. The chain's CDR3 is CASSLTSGTTGELFF. The CDR3 coding sequence is TGTGCCAGCAGCTTGACTAGCGGGACGACCGGGGAGCTGTTTTTT.

This clonotype has a count of ten or more. The rearrangement links TRBV20-1 to TRBJ2-2, with 8 bases fitting TRBD2. CDR1 is DFQATT, CDR2 SNEGSKA, per germline (reference sequence). V dropped 3 bases and J dropped 4; count of bases not matched to a gene: 4. CDR3 size: 14 residues. CDR3 amino acids: CSASRLAGTGELFF. The CDR3 bases are TGCAGTGCTAGCCGGCTAGCGGGCACCGGGGAGCTGTTTTTT.

This clonotype was counted ten times or more. This chain connects TRBV20-1 to TRBJ1-5; maybe TRBD1 (5 bases). CDR1 and CDR2 from the germline V gene are DFQATT and SNEGSKA (reference sequence). This CDR3 contains 14 residues. Trimming shortened V by 3 bases and J by 6 bases, and 15 bases separated the two germline ends. The CDR3 loop is CSASVTGGRQPQHF. Written as DNA, the CDR3 is TGCAGTGCTAGCGTAACAGGCGGCCGTCAGCCCCAGCATTTT.

In its sample, this clonotype was seen many times. The V and J genes are TRBV5-1 and TRBJ2-3; 7 bases agree with TRBD2. V was clipped by 3 bases and J by 0 bases; unmatched bases: 16. CDR1 SGHRS and CDR2 YFSETQ come from the germline V gene. This CDR3 spans 19 amino acids. The chain's CDR3 is CASSYKSSGMGISTDTQYF. In DNA form, the CDR3 reads TGCGCCAGCAGCTACAAGAGCAGCGGGATGGGAATTAGCACAGATACGCAGTATTTT.

In its sample, this clonotype was seen many times. The chain recombines TRBV9 with TRBJ2-7; 13 nucleotides line up with TRBD2. Germline loops: CDR1 SGDLS, CDR2 YYNGEE. The CDR3 runs to 15 residues. Trimming cost V 3 bases and J 6 bases; bases outside gene matches: 6. The CDR3: CASSGSGTSGVEQYF. DNA for the CDR3: TGTGCCAGCAGCGGATCCGGGACTAGCGGGGTCGAGCAGTACTTC.

The chain joins TRBV20-1 to TRBJ2-2; 8 nucleotides agree with TRBD1. The germline gives CDR1 DFQATT, CDR2 SNEGSKA (reference sequence). The CDR3 has 14 amino acids. Unmatched junction bases numbered 4, after V lost 0 bases and J lost 7 bases. In DNA, the CDR3 is TGCAGTGCTAGAGATCGTGGACAGGGCGGGGAGCTGTTTTTT. This gives the protein CSARDRGQGGELFF.

This clonotype was observed at least ten times. Written as DNA, the CDR3 is TGTGCCAGTAGGACTAGCGGGAGCTCCTACAATGAGCAGTTCTTC. Translated, it gives CASRTSGSSYNEQFF. This chain uses TRBV6-1 with TRBJ2-1; TRBD2 agrees at 13 bases. The CDR3 extends over 15 amino acids. The germline gives CDR1 MNHNS, CDR2 SASEGT. V dropped 9 bases and J dropped 0; count of bases not matched to a gene: 2.